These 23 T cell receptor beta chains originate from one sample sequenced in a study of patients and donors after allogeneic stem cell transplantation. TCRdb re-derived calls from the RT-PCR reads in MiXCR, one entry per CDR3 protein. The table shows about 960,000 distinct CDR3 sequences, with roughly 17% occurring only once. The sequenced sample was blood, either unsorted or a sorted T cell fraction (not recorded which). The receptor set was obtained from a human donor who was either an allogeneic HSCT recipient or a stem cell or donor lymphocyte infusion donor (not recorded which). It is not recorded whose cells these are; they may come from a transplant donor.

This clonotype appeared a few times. CDR3 sequence reads: CSVARFGQGGTEAFF. The CDR3 nucleotides are TGCAGCGTTGCACGGTTCGGTCAGGGAGGCACTGAAGCTTTCTTT. V usage is TRBV29-1 and J usage is TRBJ1-1, with D tentatively TRBD1 (5 bases). This CDR3 is 15 amino acids long. Per germline, CDR1 SQVTM and CDR2 ANQGSEA. With 4 bases removed from V and 4 bases from J, the gap between germline ends came to 19 bases.

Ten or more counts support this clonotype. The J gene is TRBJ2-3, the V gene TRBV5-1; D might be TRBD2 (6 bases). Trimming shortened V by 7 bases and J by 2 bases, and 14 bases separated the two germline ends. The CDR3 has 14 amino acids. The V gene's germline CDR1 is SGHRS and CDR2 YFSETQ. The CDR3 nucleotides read TGCGCCAGCGGATCGGACTATCCCACAGATACGCAGTATTTT. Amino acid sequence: CASGSDYPTDTQYF.

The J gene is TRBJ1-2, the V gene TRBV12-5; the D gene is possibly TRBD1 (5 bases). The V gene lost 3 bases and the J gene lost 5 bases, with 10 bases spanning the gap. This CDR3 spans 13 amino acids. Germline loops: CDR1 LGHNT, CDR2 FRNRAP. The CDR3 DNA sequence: TGTGCTAGTGGTTTAGGGGCCCGTTATGGCTACACCTTC. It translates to CASGLGARYGYTF.

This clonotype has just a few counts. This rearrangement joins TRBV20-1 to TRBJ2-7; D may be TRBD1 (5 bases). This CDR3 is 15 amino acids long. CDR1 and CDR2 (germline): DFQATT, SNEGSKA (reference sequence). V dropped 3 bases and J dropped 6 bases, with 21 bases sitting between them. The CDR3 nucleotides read TGCAGTGCTAGCTACACGCAGGGTATGAGGCGCGAGCAGTACTTC. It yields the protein CSASYTQGMRREQYF.

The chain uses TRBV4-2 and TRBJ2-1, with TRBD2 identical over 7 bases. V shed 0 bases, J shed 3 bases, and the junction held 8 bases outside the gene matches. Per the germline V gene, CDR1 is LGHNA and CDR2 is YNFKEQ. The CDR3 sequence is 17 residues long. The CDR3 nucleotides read TGTGCCAGCAGCCAAGATACTAAGGCTAGCGGCTACAATGAGCAGTTCTTC. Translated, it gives CASSQDTKASGYNEQFF.

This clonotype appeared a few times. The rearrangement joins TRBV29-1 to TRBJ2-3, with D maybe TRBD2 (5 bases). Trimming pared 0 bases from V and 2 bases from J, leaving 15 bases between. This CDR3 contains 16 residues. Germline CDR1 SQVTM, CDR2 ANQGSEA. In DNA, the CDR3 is TGCAGCGTTGAAGACCGACTACTCTTTGCCACAGATACGCAGTATTTT. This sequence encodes CSVEDRLLFATDTQYF.

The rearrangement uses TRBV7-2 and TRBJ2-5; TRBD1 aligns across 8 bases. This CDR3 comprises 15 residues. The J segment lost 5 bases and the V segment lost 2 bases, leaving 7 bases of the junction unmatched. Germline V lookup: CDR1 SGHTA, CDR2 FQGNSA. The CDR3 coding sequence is TGTGCCAGCAGCTTACAGGGGGCTGTTCGGGAGACCCAGTACTTC. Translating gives CASSLQGAVRETQYF. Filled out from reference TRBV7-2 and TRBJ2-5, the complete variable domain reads GAGVSQSPSNKVTEKGKDVELRCDPISGHTALYWYRQSLGQGLEFLIYFQGNSAPDKSGLPSDRFSAERTGGSVSTLTIQRTQQEDSAVYLCASSLQGAVRETQYFGPGTRLLVL.

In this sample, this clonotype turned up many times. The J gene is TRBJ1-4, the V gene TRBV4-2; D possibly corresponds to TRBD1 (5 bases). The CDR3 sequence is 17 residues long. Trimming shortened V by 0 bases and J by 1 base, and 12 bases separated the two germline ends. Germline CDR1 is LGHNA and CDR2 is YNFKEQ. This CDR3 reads CASSQDGAKITNEKLFF. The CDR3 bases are TGTGCCAGCAGCCAAGACGGGGCGAAAATAACTAATGAAAAACTGTTTTTT.

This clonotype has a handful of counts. The chain's CDR3 is CSARPPGTSGRHTAFNEQFF. DNA for the CDR3: TGCAGTGCTAGACCCCCTGGGACTAGCGGGAGGCACACCGCCTTCAATGAGCAGTTCTTC. The chain links TRBV20-1 to TRBJ2-1, with 15 positions matching TRBD2. CDR3 length: 20 amino acids. V was clipped by 2 bases and J by 6 bases; unmatched bases: 17. Germline values: CDR1 DFQATT, CDR2 SNEGSKA (reference sequence).

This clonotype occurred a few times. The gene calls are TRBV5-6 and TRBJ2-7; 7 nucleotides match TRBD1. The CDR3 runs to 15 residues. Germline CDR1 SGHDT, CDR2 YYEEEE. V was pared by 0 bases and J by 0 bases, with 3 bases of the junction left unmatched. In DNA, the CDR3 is TGTGCCAGCAGCTTGGAAGGGGGCTACTCCTACGAGCAGTACTTC. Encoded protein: CASSLEGGYSYEQYF.

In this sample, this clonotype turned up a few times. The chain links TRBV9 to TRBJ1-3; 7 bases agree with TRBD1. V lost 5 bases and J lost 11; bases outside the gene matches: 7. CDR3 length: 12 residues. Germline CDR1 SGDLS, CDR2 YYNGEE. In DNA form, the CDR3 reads TGTGCCAGCAGTGTGACAGGGTTACCCATATATTTT. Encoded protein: CASSVTGLPIYF.

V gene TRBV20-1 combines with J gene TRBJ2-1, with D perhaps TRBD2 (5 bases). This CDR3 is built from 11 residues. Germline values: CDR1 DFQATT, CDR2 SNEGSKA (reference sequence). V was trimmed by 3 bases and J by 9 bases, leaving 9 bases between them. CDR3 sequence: CSASRAGEQFF. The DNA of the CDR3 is TGCAGTGCTAGTAGGGCGGGTGAGCAGTTCTTC.

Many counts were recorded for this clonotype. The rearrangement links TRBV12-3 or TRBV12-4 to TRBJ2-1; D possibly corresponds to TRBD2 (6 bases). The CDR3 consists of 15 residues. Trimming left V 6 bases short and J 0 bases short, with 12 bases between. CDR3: CASSTGETSYNEQFF. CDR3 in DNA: TGTGCCAGCAGCACGGGGGAGACCTCCTACAATGAGCAGTTCTTC.

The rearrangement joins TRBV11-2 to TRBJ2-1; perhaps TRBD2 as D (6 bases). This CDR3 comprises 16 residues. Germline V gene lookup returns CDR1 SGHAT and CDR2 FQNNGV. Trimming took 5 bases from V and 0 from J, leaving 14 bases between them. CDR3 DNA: TGTGCCAGCAGCCCCATACGGGGGAGCTCCTACAATGAGCAGTTCTTC. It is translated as CASSPIRGSSYNEQFF.

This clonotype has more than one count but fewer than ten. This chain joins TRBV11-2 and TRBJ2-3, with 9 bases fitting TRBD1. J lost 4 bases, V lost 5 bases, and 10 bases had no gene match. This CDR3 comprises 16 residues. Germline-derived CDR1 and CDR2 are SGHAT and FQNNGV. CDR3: CASSPRRTGGADTQYF. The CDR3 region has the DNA TGTGCCAGCAGCCCAAGGCGAACAGGGGGCGCAGATACGCAGTATTTT.

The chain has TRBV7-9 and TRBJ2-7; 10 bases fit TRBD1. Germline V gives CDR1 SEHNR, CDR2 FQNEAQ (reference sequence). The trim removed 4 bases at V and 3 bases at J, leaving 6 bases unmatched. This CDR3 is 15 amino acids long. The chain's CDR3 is CASSSGTGVFYEQYF. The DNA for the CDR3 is TGTGCCAGCAGCTCCGGGACAGGGGTTTTCTACGAGCAGTACTTC.

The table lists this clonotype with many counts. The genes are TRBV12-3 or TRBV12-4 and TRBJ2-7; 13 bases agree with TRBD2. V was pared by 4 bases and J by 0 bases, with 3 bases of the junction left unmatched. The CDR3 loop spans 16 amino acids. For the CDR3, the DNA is TGTGCCAGCAGTTCCGGACTAGCGGGAGTCTCCTACGAGCAGTACTTC. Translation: CASSSGLAGVSYEQYF.

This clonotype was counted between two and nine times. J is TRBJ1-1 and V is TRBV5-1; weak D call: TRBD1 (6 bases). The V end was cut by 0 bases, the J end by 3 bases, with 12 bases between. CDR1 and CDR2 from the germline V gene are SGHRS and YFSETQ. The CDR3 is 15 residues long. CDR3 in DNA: TGCGCCAGCAGCTTGGTACAGGGCGGAGACACTGAAGCTTTCTTT. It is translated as CASSLVQGGDTEAFF.

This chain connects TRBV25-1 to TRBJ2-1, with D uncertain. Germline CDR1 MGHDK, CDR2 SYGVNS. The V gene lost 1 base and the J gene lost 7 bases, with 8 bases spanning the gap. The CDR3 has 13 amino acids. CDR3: CASSESRPNEQFF. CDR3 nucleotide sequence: TGTGCCAGCAGTGAATCTCGGCCAAATGAGCAGTTCTTC.

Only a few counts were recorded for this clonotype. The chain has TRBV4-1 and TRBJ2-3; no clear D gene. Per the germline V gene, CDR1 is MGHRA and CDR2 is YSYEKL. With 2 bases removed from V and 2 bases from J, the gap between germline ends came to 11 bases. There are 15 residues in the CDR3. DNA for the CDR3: TGCGCCAGCAGCCAACTACCTGTCCCCACAGATACGCAGTATTTT. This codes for CASSQLPVPTDTQYF.

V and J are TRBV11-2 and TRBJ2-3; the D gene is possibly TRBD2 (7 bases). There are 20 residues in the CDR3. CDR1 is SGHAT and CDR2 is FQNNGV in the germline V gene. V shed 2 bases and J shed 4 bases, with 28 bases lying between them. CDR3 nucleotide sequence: TGTGCCAGCAGCTTAAGCACCATGGGGGGGGCACTAACGCCCGCAGATACGCAGTATTTT. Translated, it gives CASSLSTMGGALTPADTQYF.

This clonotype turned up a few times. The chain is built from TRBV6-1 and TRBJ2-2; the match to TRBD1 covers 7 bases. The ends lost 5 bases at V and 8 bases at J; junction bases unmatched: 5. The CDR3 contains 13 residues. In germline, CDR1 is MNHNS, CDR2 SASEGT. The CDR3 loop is CASSRTGEGELFF. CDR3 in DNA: TGTGCCAGCAGTCGCACAGGGGAGGGGGAGCTGTTTTTT.

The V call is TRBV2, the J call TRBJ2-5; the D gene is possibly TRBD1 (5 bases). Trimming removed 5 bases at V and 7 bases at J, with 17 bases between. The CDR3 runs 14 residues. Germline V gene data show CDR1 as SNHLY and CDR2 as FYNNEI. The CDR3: CASSPLTAMGTQYF. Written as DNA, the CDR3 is TGTGCCAGCAGTCCTCTGACAGCCATGGGGACCCAGTACTTC.